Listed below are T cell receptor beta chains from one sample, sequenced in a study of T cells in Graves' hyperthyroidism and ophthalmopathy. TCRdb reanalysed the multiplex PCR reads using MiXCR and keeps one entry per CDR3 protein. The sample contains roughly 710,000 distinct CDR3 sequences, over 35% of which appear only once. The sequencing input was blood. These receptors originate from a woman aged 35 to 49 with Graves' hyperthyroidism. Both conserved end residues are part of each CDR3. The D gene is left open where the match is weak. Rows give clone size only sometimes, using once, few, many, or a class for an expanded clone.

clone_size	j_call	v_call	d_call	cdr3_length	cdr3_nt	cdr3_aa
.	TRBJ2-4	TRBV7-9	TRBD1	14	TGTGCCAGCAGCTTGGGGGACAGGGGAGACATTCAGTACTTC	CASSLGDRGDIQYF
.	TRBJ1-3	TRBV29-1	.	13	TGCAGCGTTGAAGTCGCGGGAGGGAACACCATATATTTT	CSVEVAGGNTIYF
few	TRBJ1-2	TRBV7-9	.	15	TGTGCCAGCAGCTGGAAAACACTAGGCGACTATGGCTACGCCTTC	CASSWKTLGDYGYAF
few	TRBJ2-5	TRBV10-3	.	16	TGTGCCAGCAGTTCAGTGAGCGGCGCGTACCAAGAGACCCAGTACTTC	CASSSVSGAYQETQYF
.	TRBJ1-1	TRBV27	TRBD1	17	TGTGCCAGCAGTTTAAGTGTGACAGGGCAGACGAACACTGAAGCTTTCTTT	CASSLSVTGQTNTEAFF
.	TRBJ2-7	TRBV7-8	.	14	TGTGCCCCGCCGGCAGGGGATACCTCCTACGAGCAGTACTTC	CAPPAGDTSYEQYF
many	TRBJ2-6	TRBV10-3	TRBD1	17	TGTGCCAGCAGTCCCTGGACAGGCCGCTCTGGGGCCAACGTCCTGACTTTC	CASSPWTGRSGANVLTF
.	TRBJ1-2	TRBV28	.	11	TGTGCCATCGGACAGACCTATGACTACACCTTC	CAIGQTYDYTF
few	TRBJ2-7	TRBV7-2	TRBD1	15	TGTGCCAGCAGCCCCCAGGGACAGGGGTTGAACGAGCAGTACTTC	CASSPQGQGLNEQYF
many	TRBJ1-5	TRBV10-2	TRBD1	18	TGCGCCAGCGGGGGATGGCAGGGGGCAGGGTATAGCAATCAGCCCCAGCATTTT	CASGGWQGAGYSNQPQHF
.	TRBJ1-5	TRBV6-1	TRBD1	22	TGTGCCAGCAGTCTCCGCTTAGGGGAAGACTGGGACAGGAGATATAGCAATCAGCCCCAGCATTTT	CASSLRLGEDWDRRYSNQPQHF
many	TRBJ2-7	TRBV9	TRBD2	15	TGTGCCAGCAGCGCGGAAGGCGGGAGCTCCTACGAGCAGTACTTC	CASSAEGGSSYEQYF
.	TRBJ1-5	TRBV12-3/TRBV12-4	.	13	TGTGCCAGCAGTTTATGGTCGAGTCAGCCCCAGCATTTT	CASSLWSSQPQHF